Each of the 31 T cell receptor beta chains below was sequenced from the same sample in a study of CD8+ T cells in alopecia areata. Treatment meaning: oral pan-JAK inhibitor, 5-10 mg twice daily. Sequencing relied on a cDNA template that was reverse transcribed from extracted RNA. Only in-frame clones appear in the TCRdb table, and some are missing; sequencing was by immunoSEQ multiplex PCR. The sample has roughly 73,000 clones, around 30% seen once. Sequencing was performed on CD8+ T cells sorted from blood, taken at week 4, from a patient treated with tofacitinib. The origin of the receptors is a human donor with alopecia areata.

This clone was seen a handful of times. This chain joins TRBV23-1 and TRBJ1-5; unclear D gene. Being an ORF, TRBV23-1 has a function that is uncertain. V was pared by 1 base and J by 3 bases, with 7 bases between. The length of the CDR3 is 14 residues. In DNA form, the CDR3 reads TGCGCCAGCAGTCAATGCCAGGTCAATCAGCCCCAGCATTTT. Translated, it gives CASSQCQVNQPQHF.

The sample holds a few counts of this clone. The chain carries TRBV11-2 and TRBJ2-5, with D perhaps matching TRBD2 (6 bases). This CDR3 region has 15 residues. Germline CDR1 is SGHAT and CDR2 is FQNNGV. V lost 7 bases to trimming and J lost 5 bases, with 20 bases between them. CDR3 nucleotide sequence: TGTGCCAGCACCACGGGGCTAGGAGGGGCTGAGACCCAGTACTTC. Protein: CASTTGLGGAETQYF.

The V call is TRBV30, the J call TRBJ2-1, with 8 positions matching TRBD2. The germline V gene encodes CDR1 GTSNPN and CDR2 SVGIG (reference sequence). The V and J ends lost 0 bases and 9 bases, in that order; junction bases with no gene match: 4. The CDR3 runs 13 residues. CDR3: CAWSVGLVAEQFF. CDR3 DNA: TGTGCCTGGAGTGTGGGACTAGTTGCTGAGCAGTTCTTC.

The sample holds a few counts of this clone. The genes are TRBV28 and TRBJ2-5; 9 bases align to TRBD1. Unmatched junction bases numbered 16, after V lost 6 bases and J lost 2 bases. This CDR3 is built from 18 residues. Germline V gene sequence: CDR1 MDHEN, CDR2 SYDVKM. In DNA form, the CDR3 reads TGTGCCAGCAGCCTTTCCCGGGACAGGGAGGGTCGGCAAGAGACCCAGTACTTC. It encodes CASSLSRDREGRQETQYF.

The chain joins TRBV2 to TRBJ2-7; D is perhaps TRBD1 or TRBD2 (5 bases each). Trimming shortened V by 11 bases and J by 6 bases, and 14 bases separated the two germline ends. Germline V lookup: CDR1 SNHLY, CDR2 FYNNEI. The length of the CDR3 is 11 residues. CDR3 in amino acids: CAAGAATEQYF. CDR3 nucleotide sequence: TGTGCCGCCGGGGCAGCTACCGAGCAGTACTTC.

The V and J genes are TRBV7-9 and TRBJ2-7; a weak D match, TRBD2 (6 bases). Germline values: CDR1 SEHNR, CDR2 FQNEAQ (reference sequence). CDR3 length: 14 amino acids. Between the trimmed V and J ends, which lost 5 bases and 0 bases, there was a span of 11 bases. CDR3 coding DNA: TGTGCCAGCAGCGGGCTAGCGCTCTCCTACGAGCAGTACTTC. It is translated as CASSGLALSYEQYF.

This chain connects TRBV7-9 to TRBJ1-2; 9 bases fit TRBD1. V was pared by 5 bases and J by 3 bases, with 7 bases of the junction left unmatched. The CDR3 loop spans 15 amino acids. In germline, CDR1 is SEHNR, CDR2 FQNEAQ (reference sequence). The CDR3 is CASSPRDRDYYGYTF. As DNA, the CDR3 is TGTGCCAGCAGCCCTCGGGACAGGGATTACTATGGCTACACCTTC.

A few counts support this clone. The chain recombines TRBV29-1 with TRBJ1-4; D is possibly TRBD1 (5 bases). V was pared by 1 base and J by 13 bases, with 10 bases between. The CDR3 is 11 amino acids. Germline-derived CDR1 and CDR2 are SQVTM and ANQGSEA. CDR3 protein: CSVEVGGRLFF. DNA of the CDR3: TGCAGCGTTGAAGTGGGGGGGAGACTGTTTTTT. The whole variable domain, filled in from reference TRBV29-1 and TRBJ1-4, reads SAVISQKPSRDICQRGTSLTIQCQVDSQVTMMFWYRQQPGQSLTLIATANQGSEATYESGFVIDKFPISRPNLTFSTLTVSNMSPEDSSIYLCSVEVGGRLFFGSGTQLSVL.

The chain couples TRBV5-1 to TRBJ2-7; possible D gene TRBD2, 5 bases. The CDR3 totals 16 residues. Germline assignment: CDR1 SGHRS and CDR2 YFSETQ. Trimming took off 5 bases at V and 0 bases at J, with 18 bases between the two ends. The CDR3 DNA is TGCGCCAGCAGGTCCGGGTATGGAGGTATCTCCTACGAGCAGTACTTC. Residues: CASRSGYGGISYEQYF.

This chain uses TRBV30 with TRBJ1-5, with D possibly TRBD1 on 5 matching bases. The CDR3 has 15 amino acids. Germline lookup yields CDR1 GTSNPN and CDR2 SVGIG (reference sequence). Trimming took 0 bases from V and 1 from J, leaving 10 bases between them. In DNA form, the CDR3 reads TGTGCCTGGAGTGTACCAGGGTCGAGCAATCAGCCCCAGCATTTT. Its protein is CAWSVPGSSNQPQHF. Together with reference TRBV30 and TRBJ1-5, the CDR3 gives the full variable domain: SQTIHQWPATLVQPVGSPLSLECTVEGTSNPNLYWYRQAAGRGLQLLFYSVGIGQISSEVPQNLSASRPQDRQFILSSKKLLLSDSGFYLCAWSVPGSSNQPQHFGDGTRLSIL.

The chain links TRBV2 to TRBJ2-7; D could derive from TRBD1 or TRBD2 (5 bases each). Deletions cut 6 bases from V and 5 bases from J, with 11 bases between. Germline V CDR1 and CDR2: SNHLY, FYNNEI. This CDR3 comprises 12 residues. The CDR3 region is CASSEGSHEQYF. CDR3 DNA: TGTGCCAGCAGCGAGGGGTCCCACGAGCAGTACTTC.

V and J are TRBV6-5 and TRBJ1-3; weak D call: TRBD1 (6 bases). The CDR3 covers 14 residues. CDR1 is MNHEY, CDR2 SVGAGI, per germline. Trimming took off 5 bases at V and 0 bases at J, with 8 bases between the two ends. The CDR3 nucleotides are TGTGCCAGCAGTGACAGGACCTCTGGAAACACCATATATTTT. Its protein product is CASSDRTSGNTIYF.

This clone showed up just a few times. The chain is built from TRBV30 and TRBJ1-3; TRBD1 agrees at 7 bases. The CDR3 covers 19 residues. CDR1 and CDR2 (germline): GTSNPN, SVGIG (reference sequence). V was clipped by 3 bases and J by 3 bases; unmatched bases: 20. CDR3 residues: CAWRRRVGRGQVRGNTIYF. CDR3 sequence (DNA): TGTGCCTGGAGGCGTAGAGTGGGGAGGGGGCAGGTCCGTGGAAACACCATATATTTT. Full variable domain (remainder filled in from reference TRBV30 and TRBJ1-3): SQTIHQWPATLVQPVGSPLSLECTVEGTSNPNLYWYRQAAGRGLQLLFYSVGIGQISSEVPQNLSASRPQDRQFILSSKKLLLSDSGFYLCAWRRRVGRGQVRGNTIYFGEGSWLTVV.

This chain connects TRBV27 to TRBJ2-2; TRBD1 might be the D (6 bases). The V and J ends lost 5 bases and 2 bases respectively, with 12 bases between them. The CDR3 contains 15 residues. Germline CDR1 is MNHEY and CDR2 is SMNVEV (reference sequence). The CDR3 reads CASSTRDKNTGELFF. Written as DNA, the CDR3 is TGTGCCAGCAGTACCCGGGACAAAAACACCGGGGAGCTGTTTTTT.

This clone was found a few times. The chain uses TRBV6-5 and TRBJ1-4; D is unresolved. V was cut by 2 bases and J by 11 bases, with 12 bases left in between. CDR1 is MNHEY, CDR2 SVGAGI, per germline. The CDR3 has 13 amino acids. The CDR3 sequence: CASSYVGPGKLFF. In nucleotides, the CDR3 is TGTGCCAGCAGTTACGTGGGCCCTGGGAAACTGTTTTTT.

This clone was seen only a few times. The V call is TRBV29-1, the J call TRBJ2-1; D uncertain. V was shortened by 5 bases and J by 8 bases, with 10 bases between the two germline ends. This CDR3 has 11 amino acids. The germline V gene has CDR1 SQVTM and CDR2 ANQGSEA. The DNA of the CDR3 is TGCAGCGTTCGTCCCCCAGATGAGCAGTTCTTC. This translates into CSVRPPDEQFF.

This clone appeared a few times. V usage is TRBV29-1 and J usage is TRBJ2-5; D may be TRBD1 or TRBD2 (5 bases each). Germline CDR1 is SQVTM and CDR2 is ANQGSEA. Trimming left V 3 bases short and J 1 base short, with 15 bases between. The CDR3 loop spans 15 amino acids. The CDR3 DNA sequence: TGCAGCGTTGAGCCACGGTCAGGGACCCAAGAGACCCAGTACTTC. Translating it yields CSVEPRSGTQETQYF.

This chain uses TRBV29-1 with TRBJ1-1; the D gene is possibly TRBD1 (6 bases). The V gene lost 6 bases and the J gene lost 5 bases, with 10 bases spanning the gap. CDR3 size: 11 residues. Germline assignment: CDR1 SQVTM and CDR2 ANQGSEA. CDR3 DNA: TGCAGCGTAAACAGGGAGACTGAAGCTTTCTTT. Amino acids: CSVNRETEAFF. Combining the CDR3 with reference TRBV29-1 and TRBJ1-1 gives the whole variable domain SAVISQKPSRDICQRGTSLTIQCQVDSQVTMMFWYRQQPGQSLTLIATANQGSEATYESGFVIDKFPISRPNLTFSTLTVSNMSPEDSSIYLCSVNRETEAFFGQGTRLTVV.

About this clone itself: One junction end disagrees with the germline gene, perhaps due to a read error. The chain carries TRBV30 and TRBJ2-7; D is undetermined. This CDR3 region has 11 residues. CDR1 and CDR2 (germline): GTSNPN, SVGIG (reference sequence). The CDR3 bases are TGTGCCTGGAGTCCCTCCAACGAGCAGTACTTC. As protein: CAWSPSNEQYF. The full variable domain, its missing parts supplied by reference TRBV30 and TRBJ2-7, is SQTIHQWPATLVQPVGSPLSLECTVEGTSNPNLYWYRQAAGRGLQLLFYSVGIGQISSEVPQNLSASRPQDRQFILSSKKLLLSDSGFYLCAWSPSNEQYFGPGTRLTVT.

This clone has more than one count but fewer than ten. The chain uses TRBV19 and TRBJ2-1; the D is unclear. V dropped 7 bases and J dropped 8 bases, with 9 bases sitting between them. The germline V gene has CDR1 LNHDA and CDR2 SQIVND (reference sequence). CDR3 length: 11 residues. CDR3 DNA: TGTGCCAGTAAGGGCGTTCATGAGCAGTTCTTC. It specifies CASKGVHEQFF.

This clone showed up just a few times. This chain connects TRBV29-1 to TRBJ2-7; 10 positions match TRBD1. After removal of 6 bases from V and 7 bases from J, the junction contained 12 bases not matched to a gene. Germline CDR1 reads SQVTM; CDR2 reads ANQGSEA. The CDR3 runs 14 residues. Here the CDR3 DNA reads TGCAGCGTGACCCCCGGGACAGGGGTAAGAGAGCAGTACTTC. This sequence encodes CSVTPGTGVREQYF.

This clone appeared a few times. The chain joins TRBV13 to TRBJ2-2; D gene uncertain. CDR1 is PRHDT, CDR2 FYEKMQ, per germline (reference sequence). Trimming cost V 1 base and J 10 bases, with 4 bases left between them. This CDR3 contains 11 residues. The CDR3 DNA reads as TGTGCCAGCAGCTTAGCGAAGGAGCTGTTTTTT. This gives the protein CASSLAKELFF.

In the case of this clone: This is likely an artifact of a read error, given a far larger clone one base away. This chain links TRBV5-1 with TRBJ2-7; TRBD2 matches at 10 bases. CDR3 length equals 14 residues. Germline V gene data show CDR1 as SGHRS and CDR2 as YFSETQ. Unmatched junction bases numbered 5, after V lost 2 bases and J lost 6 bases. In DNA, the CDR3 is TGCGCCAGCAGCTTAGAAGGACTAGCGGTCGAGCAGTACTTC. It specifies CASSLEGLAVEQYF. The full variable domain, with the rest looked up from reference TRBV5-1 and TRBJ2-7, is KAGVTQTPRYLIKTRGQQVTLSCSPISGHRSVSWYQQTPGQGLQFLFEYFSETQRNKGNFPGRFSGRQFSNSRSEMNVSTLELGDSALYLCASSLEGLAVEQYFGPGTRLTVT.

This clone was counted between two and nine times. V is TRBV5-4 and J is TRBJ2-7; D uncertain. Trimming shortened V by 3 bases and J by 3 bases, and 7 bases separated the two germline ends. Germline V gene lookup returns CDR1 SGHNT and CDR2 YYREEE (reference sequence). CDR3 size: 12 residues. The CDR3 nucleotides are TGTGCCAGCAGCTCGAACTACTACGAGCAGTACTTC. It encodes CASSSNYYEQYF.

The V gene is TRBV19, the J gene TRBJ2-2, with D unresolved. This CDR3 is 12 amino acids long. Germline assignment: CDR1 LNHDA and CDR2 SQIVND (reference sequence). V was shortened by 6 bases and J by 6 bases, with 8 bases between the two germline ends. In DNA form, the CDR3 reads TGTGCCAGTAGCAGGAGATCCGGGGAGCTGTTTTTT. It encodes CASSRRSGELFF.

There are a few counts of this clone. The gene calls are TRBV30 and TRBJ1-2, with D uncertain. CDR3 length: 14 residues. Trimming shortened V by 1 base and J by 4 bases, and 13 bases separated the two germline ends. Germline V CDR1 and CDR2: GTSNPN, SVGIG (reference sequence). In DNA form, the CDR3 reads TGTGCCTGGAGTGACACCGAGGGCGGCTATGGCTACACCTTC. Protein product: CAWSDTEGGYGYTF. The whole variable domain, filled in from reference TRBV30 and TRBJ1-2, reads SQTIHQWPATLVQPVGSPLSLECTVEGTSNPNLYWYRQAAGRGLQLLFYSVGIGQISSEVPQNLSASRPQDRQFILSSKKLLLSDSGFYLCAWSDTEGGYGYTFGSGTRLTVV.

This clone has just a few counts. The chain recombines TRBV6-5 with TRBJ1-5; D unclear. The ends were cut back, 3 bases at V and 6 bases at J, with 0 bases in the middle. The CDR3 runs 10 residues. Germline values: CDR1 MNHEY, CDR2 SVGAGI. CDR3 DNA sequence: TGTGCCAGCAGTTATCAGCCCCAGCATTTT. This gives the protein CASSYQPQHF.

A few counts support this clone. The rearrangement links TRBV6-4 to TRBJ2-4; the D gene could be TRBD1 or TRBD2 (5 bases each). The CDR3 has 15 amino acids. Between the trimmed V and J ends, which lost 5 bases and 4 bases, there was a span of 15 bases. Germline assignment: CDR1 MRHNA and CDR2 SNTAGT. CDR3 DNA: TGTGCCAGCAGTCCCAGGGTGGGGACGAAAAACATTCAGTACTTC. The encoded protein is CASSPRVGTKNIQYF.

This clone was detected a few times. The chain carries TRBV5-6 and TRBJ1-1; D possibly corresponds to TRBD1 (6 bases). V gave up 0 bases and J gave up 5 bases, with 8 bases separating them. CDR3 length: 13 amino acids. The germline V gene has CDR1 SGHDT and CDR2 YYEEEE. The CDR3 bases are TGTGCCAGCAGCTTGGGTACAGGGACTGAAGCTTTCTTT. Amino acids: CASSLGTGTEAFF.

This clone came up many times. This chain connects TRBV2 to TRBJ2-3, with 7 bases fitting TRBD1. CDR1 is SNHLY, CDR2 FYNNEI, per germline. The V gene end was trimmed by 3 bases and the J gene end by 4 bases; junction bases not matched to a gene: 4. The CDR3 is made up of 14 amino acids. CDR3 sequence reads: CASSDGQDADTQYF. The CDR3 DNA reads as TGTGCCAGCAGTGACGGACAGGACGCAGATACGCAGTATTTT.

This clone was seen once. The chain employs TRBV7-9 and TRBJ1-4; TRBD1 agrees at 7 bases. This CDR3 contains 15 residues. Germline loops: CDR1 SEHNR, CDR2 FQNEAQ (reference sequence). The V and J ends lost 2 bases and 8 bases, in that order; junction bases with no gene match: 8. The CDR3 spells CASSLTWDSREKLFF. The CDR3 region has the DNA TGTGCCAGCAGCTTAACCTGGGACAGTCGAGAAAAACTGTTTTTT.